The clone carrying this T cell receptor beta chain was seen repeatedly, ten times or more. Its target is not known. The sample comes from a study of glioma-infiltrating T cells. Germline assignment: CDR1 LGHDT and CDR2 YNNKEL (reference sequence). This CDR3 is built from 15 residues. Trimming at V came to 3 bases and at J to 5 bases, leaving 5 bases not matched to a gene. General study points: Very few CDR3 sequences were shared between tissue and blood. Tissue-blood divergence was below expectation in non-neoplastic patients, above in gliomas.

The iRepertoire nested amplicon-rescue multiplex PCR amplified TCR alpha and beta CDR3s from RNA. TCRdb ran MiXCR on the multiplex PCR reads and lists one entry per CDR3 protein. The sample has about 180,000 distinct CDR3 sequences, roughly two fifths seen once. The TCR originated in a human donor with low-grade glioma or glioblastoma, undergoing nonglioma brain surgery, or in good health (not recorded which). Sequenced sample: glioma tissue, nonneoplastic brain tissue, or PBMCs (not recorded which). V gene TRBV3-1 combines with J gene TRBJ2-1, with 9 bases that match TRBD2. The DNA for the CDR3 is TGTGCCAGCAGCCAGGGGACTAGCAAGAACAATGAGCAGTTCTTC. Its translation: CASSQGTSKNNEQFF.